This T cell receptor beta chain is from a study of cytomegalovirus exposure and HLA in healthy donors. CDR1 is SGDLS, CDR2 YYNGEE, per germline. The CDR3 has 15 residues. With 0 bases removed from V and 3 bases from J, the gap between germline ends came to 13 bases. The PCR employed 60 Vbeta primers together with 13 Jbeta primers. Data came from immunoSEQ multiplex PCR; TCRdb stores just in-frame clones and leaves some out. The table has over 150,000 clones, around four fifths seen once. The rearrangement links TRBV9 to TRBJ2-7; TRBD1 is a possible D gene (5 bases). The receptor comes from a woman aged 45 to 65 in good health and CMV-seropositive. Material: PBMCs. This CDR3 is CASSVDAGPSYEQYF. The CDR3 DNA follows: TGTGCCAGCAGCGTAGACGCAGGGCCAAGCTACGAGCAGTACTTC.